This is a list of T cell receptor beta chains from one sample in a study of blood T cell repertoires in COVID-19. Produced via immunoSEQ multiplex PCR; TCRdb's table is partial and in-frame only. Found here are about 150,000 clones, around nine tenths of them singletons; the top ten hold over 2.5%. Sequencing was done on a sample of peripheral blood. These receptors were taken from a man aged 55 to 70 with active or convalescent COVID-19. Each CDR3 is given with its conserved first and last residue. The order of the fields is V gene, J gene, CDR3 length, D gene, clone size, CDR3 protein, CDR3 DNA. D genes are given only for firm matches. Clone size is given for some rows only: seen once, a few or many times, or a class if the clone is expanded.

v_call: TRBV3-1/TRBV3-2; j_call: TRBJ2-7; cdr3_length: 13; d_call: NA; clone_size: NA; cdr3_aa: CASSQDRRGGQYF; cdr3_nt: TGTGCCAGCAGCCAAGATCGGCGGGGTGGGCAGTACTTC
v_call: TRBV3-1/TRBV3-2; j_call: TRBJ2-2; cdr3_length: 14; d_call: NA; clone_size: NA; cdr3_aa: CASSQDWAAGELFF; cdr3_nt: TGTGCCAGCAGCCAAGATTGGGCAGCCGGGGAGCTGTTTTTT
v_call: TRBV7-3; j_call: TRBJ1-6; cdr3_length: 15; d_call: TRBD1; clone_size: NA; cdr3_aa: CASSLRDRGNSPLHF; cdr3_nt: TGTGCCAGCAGCTTAAGGGACAGGGGTAATTCACCCCTCCACTTT
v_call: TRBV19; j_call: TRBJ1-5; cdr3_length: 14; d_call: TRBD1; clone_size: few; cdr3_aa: CASRDRAINQPQHF; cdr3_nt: TGTGCCAGCCGGGACAGGGCTATCAATCAGCCCCAGCATTTT
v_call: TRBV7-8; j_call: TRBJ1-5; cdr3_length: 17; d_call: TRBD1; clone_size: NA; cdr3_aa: CASSPYPSTGSNQPQHF; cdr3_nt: TGTGCCAGCAGCCCGTACCCTTCGACAGGGTCCAATCAGCCCCAGCATTTT
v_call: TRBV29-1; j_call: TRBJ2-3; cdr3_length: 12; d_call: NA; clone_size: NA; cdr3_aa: CSVEPPSDTQYF; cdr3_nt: TGCAGCGTTGAACCCCCGTCCGATACGCAGTATTTT
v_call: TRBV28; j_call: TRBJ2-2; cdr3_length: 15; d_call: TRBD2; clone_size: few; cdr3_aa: CASSLSGGNTGELFF; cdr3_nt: TGTGCCAGCAGTCTCTCGGGAGGGAACACCGGGGAGCTGTTTTTT
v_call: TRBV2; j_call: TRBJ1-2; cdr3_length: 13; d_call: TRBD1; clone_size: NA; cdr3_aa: CASLDRGRYGYTF; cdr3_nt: TGTGCCAGCCTCGACAGGGGGCGGTATGGCTACACCTTC
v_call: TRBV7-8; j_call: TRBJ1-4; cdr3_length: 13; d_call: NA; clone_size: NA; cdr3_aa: CASSRRTVEKLFF; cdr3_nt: TGTGCCAGCAGCAGACGGACAGTCGAAAAACTGTTTTTT
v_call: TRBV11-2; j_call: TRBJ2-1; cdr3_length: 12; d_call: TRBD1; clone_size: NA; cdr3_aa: CASSLDRGLQFF; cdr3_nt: TGTGCCAGCAGCCTGGACAGGGGGCTCCAGTTCTTC
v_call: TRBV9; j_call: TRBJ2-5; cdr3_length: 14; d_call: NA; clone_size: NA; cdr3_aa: CASSPQGLGETQYF; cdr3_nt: TGTGCCAGCAGCCCTCAGGGGCTCGGAGAGACCCAGTACTTC
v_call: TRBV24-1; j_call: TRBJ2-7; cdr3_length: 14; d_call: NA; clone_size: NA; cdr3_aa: CATSGPGNSYEQYF; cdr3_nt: TGTGCCACCAGTGGGCCAGGGAACTCCTACGAGCAGTACTTC
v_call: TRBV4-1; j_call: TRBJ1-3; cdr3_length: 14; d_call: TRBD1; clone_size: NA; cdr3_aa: CASSQDGLRGSIYF; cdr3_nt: TGCGCCAGCAGCCAAGACGGTCTCAGGGGGTCCATATATTTT
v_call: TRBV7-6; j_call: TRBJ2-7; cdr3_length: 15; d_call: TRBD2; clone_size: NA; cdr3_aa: CASSVVASGSGEQYF; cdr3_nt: TGTGCCAGCAGCGTAGTAGCTAGCGGGAGTGGCGAGCAGTACTTC
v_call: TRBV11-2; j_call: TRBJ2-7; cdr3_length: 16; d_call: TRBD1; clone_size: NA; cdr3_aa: CASSFPTATGEYEQYF; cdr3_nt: TGTGCCAGCAGCTTCCCAACCGCGACAGGGGAATACGAGCAGTACTTC
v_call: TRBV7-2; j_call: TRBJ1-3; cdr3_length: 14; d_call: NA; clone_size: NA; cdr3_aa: CASSSGTAGNTIYF; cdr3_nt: TGTGCCAGCAGCAGCGGGACCGCTGGAAACACCATATATTTT